This is a list of T cell receptor beta chains from one sample in a study of T cells in Graves' hyperthyroidism and ophthalmopathy. TCRdb analysed the multiplex PCR reads with MiXCR anew, one entry per CDR3 protein. The data contain about 600,000 distinct CDR3 sequences, around 15% of them seen just once; the ten biggest clones take up around 3.5%. The sequencing input was blood. The receptor source for this set is a woman aged 35 to 49 with Graves' ophthalmopathy. The CDR3 runs from the conserved cysteine through the conserved F or W. The D gene is left open where the match is weak. The size of a clone is reported for some rows only, either as once, few or many, or as a class for expanded clones.

CDR3aa | CDR3nt | v_gene | d_gene | j_gene | abundance
CASSAGGMIGGANVLTF | TGTGCCAGCAGTGCGGGGGGGATGATCGGTGGGGCCAACGTCCTGACTTTC | TRBV2 | TRBD2 | TRBJ2-6 | -
CASSYSGRVTGANVLTF | TGTGCCAGCAGTTACTCGGGCAGGGTAACTGGGGCCAACGTCCTGACTTTC | TRBV6-6 | - | TRBJ2-6 | few
CASSYSAVYNEQFF | TGTGCCAGCAGTTACTCGGCGGTGTACAATGAGCAGTTCTTC | TRBV6-5 | - | TRBJ2-1 | -
CASSARALTDTQYF | TGTGCCAGCAGTGCGAGGGCTCTGACAGATACGCAGTATTTT | TRBV2 | - | TRBJ2-3 | many
CASSEDQAIYEQYF | TGTGCCAGCAGTGAGGATCAGGCCATCTACGAGCAGTACTTC | TRBV2 | - | TRBJ2-7 | many
CASSLVGTASFNEQFF | TGCGCCAGCAGCTTGGTTGGGACTGCAAGTTTCAATGAGCAGTTCTTC | TRBV5-1 | - | TRBJ2-1 | -
CASRPRGGRREQFF | TGTGCCAGCAGACCCCGGGGGGGCCGTCGTGAGCAGTTCTTC | TRBV13 | TRBD2 | TRBJ2-1 | many
CASRESSGRAGRSSGANVLTF | TGTGCCAGCAGGGAGTCTAGCGGGAGGGCCGGTCGAAGCTCTGGGGCCAACGTCCTGACTTTC | TRBV2 | TRBD2 | TRBJ2-6 | many
CASSPRMEGGYEQYF | TGTGCCAGCAGCCCCCGAATGGAGGGTGGCTACGAGCAGTACTTC | TRBV6-1 | - | TRBJ2-7 | many
CASSLAGPSSYNEQFF | TGTGCCAGCAGCTTAGCGGGCCCCAGCTCCTACAATGAGCAGTTCTTC | TRBV7-2 | - | TRBJ2-1 | many
CASRGTGRTGELFF | TGTGCCAGCAGGGGGACAGGGCGTACCGGGGAGCTGTTTTTT | TRBV12-3/TRBV12-4 | TRBD1 | TRBJ2-2 | -
CAVPEQVESGANVLTF | TGTGCCGTACCGGAACAGGTCGAGTCTGGGGCCAACGTCCTGACTTTC | TRBV28 | - | TRBJ2-6 | -
CSPVAGPETQYF | TGCAGCCCAGTGGCGGGGCCAGAGACCCAGTACTTC | TRBV20-1 | - | TRBJ2-5 | many
CASSQAGVTGELFF | TGTGCCAGCAGCCAAGCCGGGGTCACCGGGGAGCTGTTTTTT | TRBV3-1 | - | TRBJ2-2 | many
CASSLGPARYYEQYF | TGTGCCAGCAGCTTAGGTCCAGCCAGGTACTACGAGCAGTACTTC | TRBV7-2 | - | TRBJ2-7 | many
CASRVRGVRTGELFF | TGTGCCAGCAGGGTGAGGGGGGTGCGGACCGGGGAGCTGTTTTTT | TRBV7-2 | - | TRBJ2-2 | few
CASSLRLAGTDTQYF | TGTGCCAGCAGCTTGAGGCTAGCGGGCACAGATACGCAGTATTTT | TRBV7-6 | TRBD2 | TRBJ2-3 | many
CASSQVELGGTEAFF | TGTGCCAGCAGCCAAGTGGAGTTAGGGGGCACTGAAGCTTTCTTT | TRBV4-2 | - | TRBJ1-1 | -
CASSEAHLAGVYNEQFF | TGTGCCAGCAGTGAAGCCCATCTGGCGGGGGTCTACAATGAGCAGTTCTTC | TRBV2 | TRBD2 | TRBJ2-1 | many
CASNARRDSGANVLTF | TGTGCCAGCAACGCCCGGCGGGACTCTGGGGCCAACGTCCTGACTTTC | TRBV28 | - | TRBJ2-6 | -
CASTPSGGTDTQYF | TGTGCCAGCACCCCCAGCGGGGGCACAGATACGCAGTATTTT | TRBV6-2/TRBV6-3 | TRBD2 | TRBJ2-3 | -
CASSQDRAETQYF | TGTGCCAGCAGCCAGGACAGGGCAGAGACCCAGTACTTC | TRBV3-1 | TRBD1 | TRBJ2-5 | many
CASTSYSGANVLTF | TGTGCCAGCACCTCATACTCTGGGGCCAACGTCCTGACTTTC | TRBV7-9 | - | TRBJ2-6 | few
CASSLDHQGLGTEAFF | TGTGCCAGCAGCTTAGATCACCAGGGACTCGGCACTGAAGCTTTCTTT | TRBV11-2 | - | TRBJ1-1 | many
CASSQERGAGETQYF | TGCGCCAGCAGCCAAGAACGCGGGGCGGGAGAGACCCAGTACTTC | TRBV4-1 | - | TRBJ2-5 | many
CASSPVGLRPGEKLFF | TGTGCCAGCTCACCTGTCGGTTTACGCCCTGGGGAAAAACTGTTTTTT | TRBV18 | - | TRBJ1-4 | few
CASSPSGAGVGTEAFF | TGTGCCAGCTCACCATCGGGGGCAGGGGTGGGCACTGAAGCTTTCTTT | TRBV18 | - | TRBJ1-1 | -
CASSERRDEQYF | TGTGCCAGCAGCGAACGTCGGGACGAGCAGTACTTC | TRBV2 | - | TRBJ2-7 | -
CASSNTGSGELFF | TGTGCCAGCAGTAACACAGGGTCCGGGGAGCTGTTTTTT | TRBV27 | - | TRBJ2-2 | many
CASSQDLTAGPQHF | TGTGCCAGCAGCCAAGATTTAACCGCCGGGCCCCAGCATTTT | TRBV3-1 | - | TRBJ1-5 | few
CASSLGTPSEAFF | TGTGCCAGCAGCTTAGGAACCCCCTCTGAAGCTTTCTTT | TRBV11-2 | - | TRBJ1-1 | many
CASSPRTSGALDTQYF | TGTGCCAGTAGTCCCCGGACTAGCGGGGCCTTAGATACGCAGTATTTT | TRBV19 | TRBD2 | TRBJ2-3 | -
CAWSLVRPTGNEQFF | TGTGCCTGGAGTCTCGTCCGCCCCACTGGCAATGAGCAGTTCTTC | TRBV30 | - | TRBJ2-1 | many
CASKSGVVTDTQYF | TGCGCCAGCAAAAGCGGGGTAGTCACAGATACGCAGTATTTT | TRBV5-1 | TRBD2 | TRBJ2-3 | many
CASSPWTGGSYEQYF | TGCGCCAGCAGCCCCTGGACAGGGGGAAGCTACGAGCAGTACTTC | TRBV5-1 | TRBD1 | TRBJ2-7 | many
CASSSNQGLDYGYTF | TGTGCCAGCAGCTCTAACCAGGGGTTGGACTATGGCTACACCTTC | TRBV3-1 | - | TRBJ1-2 | many
CASSEGGYSGANVLTF | TGTGCCAGCAGTGAAGGAGGGTACTCTGGGGCCAACGTCCTGACTTTC | TRBV6-1 | - | TRBJ2-6 | -
CASSHLSGELFF | TGTGCCAGCAGCCACTTATCCGGGGAGCTGTTTTTT | TRBV7-9 | - | TRBJ2-2 | -
CASSLGSTPSGGGNEQFF | TGTGCCAGCAGCTTAGGGTCCACCCCTTCGGGAGGGGGCAATGAGCAGTTCTTC | TRBV7-8 | TRBD2 | TRBJ2-1 | many
CASSSGTSHGTDTQYF | TGCGCCAGCAGCTCTGGGACTAGTCATGGCACAGATACGCAGTATTTT | TRBV5-1 | TRBD2 | TRBJ2-3 | few
CASSQNLGPYEQYF | TGTGCCAGCAGCCAAAACTTAGGGCCCTACGAGCAGTACTTC | TRBV3-1 | - | TRBJ2-7 | many
CASSLTSGSHRRNEQFF | TGTGCCAGCAGTCTTACTAGCGGGAGCCACAGAAGAAATGAGCAGTTCTTC | TRBV28 | TRBD2 | TRBJ2-1 | many
CASSLKAGATHVETQYF | TGTGCCAGCAGTTTGAAAGCGGGAGCTACCCACGTAGAGACCCAGTACTTC | TRBV12-3/TRBV12-4 | TRBD2 | TRBJ2-5 | -
CASSQVAGAAETQYF | TGTGCCAGCAGCCAAGTAGCGGGAGCTGCGGAGACCCAGTACTTC | TRBV3-1 | TRBD2 | TRBJ2-5 | many
CASSQLTGLNEKLFF | TGTGCCAGCAGCCAACTGACAGGCCTTAATGAAAAACTGTTTTTT | TRBV4-2 | - | TRBJ1-4 | few
CASSTPGAGVNTGELFF | TGTGCCAGTAGTACTCCTGGAGCGGGAGTTAACACCGGGGAGCTGTTTTTT | TRBV19 | TRBD2 | TRBJ2-2 | -
CASSPSRGYSYNEQFF | TGTGCCAGCAGCCCGTCACGCGGGTACTCCTACAATGAGCAGTTCTTC | TRBV12-3/TRBV12-4 | - | TRBJ2-1 | many
CASSSSFQRGQETQYF | TGTGCCAGCAGTTCCTCTTTCCAGCGGGGGCAAGAGACCCAGTACTTC | TRBV28 | TRBD2 | TRBJ2-5 | many
CASSLVSTPNTEAFF | TGTGCCAGCAGCTTAGTTTCCACCCCGAACACTGAAGCTTTCTTT | TRBV7-9 | - | TRBJ1-1 | few